This T cell receptor (beta chain) was profiled in a study of cytomegalovirus exposure and HLA in healthy donors. General study points: Serostatus for CMV was the only available immune exposure information. Donors were assumed by presence/absence analyses to have roughly uniform sequencing depth.

On this clone itself: Its target is not known.

V shed 5 bases and J 9 bases; nucleotides not matched to a gene: 7. Germline values: CDR1 MNHEY, CDR2 SMNVEV (reference sequence). The length of the CDR3 is 14 residues. In the PCR, 60 Vbeta and 13 Jbeta primers were used. The method was immunoSEQ multiplex PCR; TCRdb's version includes in-frame clones alone and lacks a portion of them. This sample contains around 190,000 clones. Material for sequencing was PBMCs. This sequence originates from a woman younger than 45 in good health and CMV-seropositive. This chain connects TRBV27 to TRBJ2-1; 10 bases are a match to TRBD2. The CDR3 nucleotides are TGTGCCAGCAGTGAGGGACTAGCGTACGGTGAGCAGTTCTTC. Its translation is CASSEGLAYGEQFF.